This TCR beta chain came from a study of CD8+ T cells in alopecia areata. RNA extraction was followed by reverse transcription into cDNA, which acted as the sequencing template. Profiling relied on immunoSEQ multiplex PCR, and the TCRdb table lists in-frame clones only, not all of them. The data show about 200,000 clones, over 60% seen once. The CDR3 length is 13 residues. V dropped 4 bases and J dropped 7; count of bases not matched to a gene: 6. CDR1 is GTSNPN and CDR2 is SVGIG in the germline V gene (reference sequence). Treatment of the sample: oral pan-JAK inhibitor, 5-10 mg twice daily. This receptor was obtained from a human donor with alopecia areata. V is TRBV30 and J is TRBJ1-5; 8 positions agree with TRBD1. Here the sequenced sample was CD4+ T cells sorted from blood, taken at week 4, from a patient treated with tofacitinib. CDR3 sequence (DNA): TGTGCCTGGAACCAACAGGGGGACCAGCCCCAGCATTTT. This sequence encodes CAWNQQGDQPQHF.